What follows are 5 T cell receptor beta chains derived from one specimen sequenced in a study of blood T cells in healthy people across ages. Combining a sample-barcoded 5' primer with a J-beta primer mix, a second PCR ran for roughly 6 to 12 cycles. TCRdb itself ran the 5' RACE reads through MiXCR, one entry per CDR3 protein. The table shows 1.4 million or so distinct CDR3 sequences, with under 55% occurring only once. Material for sequencing was blood. The origin of the receptors is a woman aged 18-29 years in good health.

Comments on this clonotype: A single base separates this from a much larger clone, so it may be a read error. The genes are TRBV20-1 and TRBJ2-7, with D perhaps matching TRBD1 (6 bases). The length of the CDR3 is 10 residues. Germline V gene sequence: CDR1 DFQATT, CDR2 SNEGSKA (reference sequence). CDR3 DNA: TGCAGGGTGGGGGCTTACGAGCAGTACTTC. It is translated as CRVGAYEQYF.

The chain employs TRBV5-1 and TRBJ1-2; 7 bases are shared with TRBD1. Germline V gives CDR1 SGHRS, CDR2 YFSETQ. The CDR3 is 16 residues long. The trim removed 4 bases at V and 4 bases at J, leaving 13 bases unmatched. In DNA form, the CDR3 reads TGCGCCAGCAGCCTGGGCCTCGGGGGACAGCCCTATGGCTACACCTTC. Residues: CASSLGLGGQPYGYTF.

This clonotype was found a few times. The chain carries TRBV14 and TRBJ2-7; 10 bases map to TRBD2. Germline CDR1 is SGHDN and CDR2 is FVKESK. The CDR3 extends over 15 amino acids. The ends lost 1 base at V and 6 bases at J; junction bases unmatched: 6. CDR3 residues: CASSQGLAGVGEQYF. The CDR3 DNA is TGTGCCAGCAGCCAAGGTCTAGCGGGAGTTGGCGAGCAGTACTTC.

CDR3 in amino acids: CASSRRTTANEKLFF. CDR3 sequence (DNA): TGTGCCAGCAGCAGACGTACTACGGCCAACGAAAAACTGTTTTTT. The chain employs TRBV6-1 and TRBJ1-4; unclear D gene. Trimming removed 6 bases at V and 8 bases at J, with 19 bases between. The CDR3 spans 15 residues. Looked up from germline, CDR1 is MNHNS and CDR2 is SASEGT.

CDR3 bases: TGCGCCAGCAGCTCCTTTCCTAGCCCGGCTTACGAGCAGTACTTC. This sequence encodes CASSSFPSPAYEQYF. The rearrangement joins TRBV5-1 to TRBJ2-7; the D gene is possibly TRBD2 (5 bases). The CDR3 extends over 15 amino acids. Germline V gene sequence: CDR1 SGHRS, CDR2 YFSETQ. Trimming stripped 3 bases from V and 4 bases from J, with 17 bases between.